The 17 T cell receptor beta chains below all came from one sample that was sequenced in a study of T cell responses to AZD1222 COVID-19 vaccine. The method was immunoSEQ multiplex PCR; TCRdb's version includes in-frame clones alone and lacks a portion of them. The sample consists of roughly 110,000 clones, roughly 90% of them appearing once. This material consisted of peripheral blood, taken on day 0 of AZD1222 vaccination. All receptors derive from an adult in good health.

This chain joins TRBV20-1 and TRBJ2-1; D ambiguous. Trimming stripped 5 bases from V and 6 bases from J, with 8 bases between. The germline CDR1 and CDR2 sequences are DFQATT and SNEGSKA (reference sequence). The CDR3 consists of 11 residues. CDR3 DNA sequence: TGCAGTGCTTATCCATCCAATGAGCAGTTCTTC. Protein product: CSAYPSNEQFF.

The V call is TRBV7-8, the J call TRBJ1-1, with D tentatively TRBD1 (6 bases). Trimming left V 6 bases short and J 5 bases short, with 13 bases between. Germline V gives CDR1 SGHVS, CDR2 FQNEAQ. The CDR3 contains 13 residues. CDR3 amino acids: CASSFTGKTEAFF. The DNA of the CDR3 is TGTGCCAGCAGTTTCACAGGGAAAACTGAAGCTTTCTTT.

CDR3: CASSQGTSGTSYNEQFF. The CDR3 DNA sequence: TGCGCCAGCAGCCAAGGGACTAGCGGGACGTCATACAATGAGCAGTTCTTC. The chain has TRBV4-3 and TRBJ2-1; 12 nucleotides align to TRBD2. With 1 base clipped from V and 4 bases from J, the junction kept 5 bases outside the gene matches. In germline, CDR1 is LGHNA, CDR2 YSLEER. There are 17 residues in the CDR3.

V is TRBV5-1 and J is TRBJ1-1, with a tentative D call TRBD1 (5 bases). Deletions cut 5 bases from V and 4 bases from J, with 15 bases between. From germline, CDR1 is SGHRS and CDR2 YFSETQ. The CDR3 spans 14 residues. The CDR3 nucleotides read TGCGCCAGCAGTCGGGACGGTGGGGCCACTGAAGCTTTCTTT. Protein sequence: CASSRDGGATEAFF. Full variable domain (missing parts from reference TRBV5-1 and TRBJ1-1): KAGVTQTPRYLIKTRGQQVTLSCSPISGHRSVSWYQQTPGQGLQFLFEYFSETQRNKGNFPGRFSGRQFSNSRSEMNVSTLELGDSALYLCASSRDGGATEAFFGQGTRLTVV.

The chain recombines TRBV6-5 with TRBJ2-7, with 7 bases aligning to TRBD1. The germline V gene has CDR1 MNHEY and CDR2 SVGAGI. This CDR3 has 14 residues. Trimming at V came to 2 bases and at J to 5 bases, leaving 6 bases not matched to a gene. CDR3 in amino acids: CASSYATGINEQYF. The CDR3 region has the DNA TGTGCCAGCAGTTACGCGACAGGGATTAACGAGCAGTACTTC.

The genes are TRBV7-2 and TRBJ1-2, with D possibly being TRBD1 (5 bases). CDR1 is SGHTA and CDR2 is FQGNSA in the germline V gene. V was trimmed by 0 bases and J by 8 bases, leaving 16 bases between them. The CDR3 runs to 15 residues. DNA of the CDR3: TGTGCCAGCAGCTTAGCTTCCTGGGGGGAGAACGGCTACACCTTC. Residues: CASSLASWGENGYTF. The variable domain in full, with the rest retrieved from reference TRBV7-2 and TRBJ1-2, is GAGVSQSPSNKVTEKGKDVELRCDPISGHTALYWYRQSLGQGLEFLIYFQGNSAPDKSGLPSDRFSAERTGGSVSTLTIQRTQQEDSAVYLCASSLASWGENGYTFGSGTRLTVV.

The chain has TRBV28 and TRBJ1-4, with TRBD1 matching 7 bases. The CDR3 extends over 14 amino acids. The ends lost 8 bases at V and 8 bases at J; junction bases unmatched: 11. Germline V gene data show CDR1 as MDHEN and CDR2 as SYDVKM. CDR3 residues: CASRSGTAQEKLFF. The CDR3 DNA sequence: TGTGCCAGCCGATCCGGGACAGCGCAGGAAAAACTGTTTTTT.

The genes are TRBV10-3 and TRBJ1-5, with D perhaps TRBD1 (6 bases). The germline V gene has CDR1 ENHRY and CDR2 SYGVKD. The CDR3 contains 18 residues. The V end was cut by 5 bases, the J end by 0 bases, with 20 bases between. CDR3 nucleotides: TGTGCCATCAGTAACCGGGACACTTACGTGGATAGCAATCAGCCCCAGCATTTT. This sequence encodes CAISNRDTYVDSNQPQHF.

V usage is TRBV11-1 and J usage is TRBJ1-1; no firm D call. The CDR3 spans 11 residues. Germline V gene sequence: CDR1 SGHAT, CDR2 FQDESV (reference sequence). The V end lost 1 base, the J end lost 7 bases, and 4 bases lay between the germline ends. The CDR3 protein is CASSLGSEAFF. The DNA of the CDR3 is TGTGCCAGCAGCTTAGGGAGTGAAGCTTTCTTT.

The chain carries TRBV5-1 and TRBJ1-5; 7 nucleotides line up with TRBD1. Germline CDR1 reads SGHRS; CDR2 reads YFSETQ. CDR3 length: 14 residues. V lost 0 bases and J lost 4; bases outside the gene matches: 1. CDR3 amino acids: CASSLGDRNQPQHF. The CDR3 DNA sequence: TGCGCCAGCAGCTTGGGGGACAGAAATCAGCCCCAGCATTTT.

The V gene is TRBV4-3, the J gene TRBJ2-5; D remains ambiguous. The V end lost 1 base, the J end lost 2 bases, and 14 bases lay between the germline ends. CDR3 length: 16 amino acids. Germline CDR1 reads LGHNA; CDR2 reads YSLEER. The CDR3 DNA sequence: TGCGCCAGCAGCCAAGGAAATGGCCAGGCACAAGAGACCCAGTACTTC. Encoded protein: CASSQGNGQAQETQYF.

The chain carries TRBV7-2 and TRBJ2-7; 9 positions agree with TRBD2. The CDR3 is 15 residues long. Trimming took 0 bases from V and 3 from J; bases not matched to a gene: 3. CDR1 and CDR2 (germline): SGHTA, FQGNSA. The CDR3 region is CASSLAGTSSYEQYF. DNA for the CDR3: TGTGCCAGCAGCTTAGCGGGGACTAGCAGCTACGAGCAGTACTTC.

The rearrangement uses TRBV19 and TRBJ1-6; unclear D gene. The length of the CDR3 is 13 residues. Trimming left V 5 bases short and J 11 bases short, with 13 bases between. Germline V lookup: CDR1 LNHDA, CDR2 SQIVND (reference sequence). The CDR3 nucleotides are TGTGCCAGTAGTGACAACCTAGGTACACCCCTCCACTTT. This codes for CASSDNLGTPLHF.

The chain employs TRBV7-9 and TRBJ1-1; 7 bases line up with TRBD1. There are 14 residues in the CDR3. Looked up from germline, CDR1 is SEHNR and CDR2 is FQNEAQ (reference sequence). V was clipped by 3 bases and J by 4 bases; unmatched bases: 5. CDR3 sequence reads: CASSLDRWVTEAFF. The CDR3 nucleotides read TGTGCCAGCAGCTTGGACAGGTGGGTCACTGAAGCTTTCTTT. Drawing the rest from reference TRBV7-9 and TRBJ1-1, the complete variable domain is DTGVSQNPRHKITKRGQNVTFRCDPISEHNRLYWYRQTLGQGPEFLTYFQNEAQLEKSRLLSDRFSAERPKGSFSTLEIQRTEQGDSAMYLCASSLDRWVTEAFFGQGTRLTVV.

V usage is TRBV24-1 and J usage is TRBJ2-7; possible D gene TRBD2, 5 bases. The CDR3 has 16 amino acids. Between the trimmed V and J ends, which lost 3 bases and 3 bases, there was a span of 17 bases. Germline V gene sequence: CDR1 KGHDR, CDR2 SFDVKD. The CDR3 sequence is CATSDGVREGGYEQYF. Written as DNA, the CDR3 is TGTGCCACCAGTGATGGTGTGAGGGAAGGAGGCTACGAGCAGTACTTC.

The gene calls are TRBV6-5 and TRBJ1-1, with 7 bases lining up with TRBD1. The CDR3 is 14 residues long. CDR1 and CDR2 (germline): MNHEY, SVGAGI. Trimming removed 5 bases from V and 0 bases from J; junction bases left unmatched: 3. This chain's CDR3 is CASSLGQVNTEAFF. CDR3 DNA: TGTGCCAGCAGTCTTGGACAGGTGAACACTGAAGCTTTCTTT.

The gene calls are TRBV19 and TRBJ2-7, with unresolved D. The V end lost 3 bases, the J end lost 2 bases, and 14 bases lay between the germline ends. The length of the CDR3 is 15 residues. Germline CDR1 is LNHDA and CDR2 is SQIVND (reference sequence). The CDR3 nucleotides read TGTGCCAGTAGTATGGTGGCGGTCGGACCCTACGAGCAGTACTTC. Its translation is CASSMVAVGPYEQYF.